Below are 9 T cell receptor beta chains sequenced from a single sample in a study of beta chain features in type 1 diabetes. Expressed TCRB transcripts were sequenced because the entire RNA isolate underwent reverse transcription. TCRdb's copy holds only in-frame clones and misses some; the assay was immunoSEQ multiplex PCR. The top ten clones hold roughly 0.066% of a sample with a few hundred thousand clones, 30% of them seen once. Sample: naive CD4+ T cells from blood. The receptors derive from a man aged 18 to 30 in good health.

This rearrangement joins TRBV7-9 to TRBJ2-7; D is perhaps TRBD1 (6 bases). With 4 bases removed from V and 2 bases from J, the gap between germline ends came to 12 bases. The CDR3 runs to 14 residues. The germline V gene has CDR1 SEHNR and CDR2 FQNEAQ (reference sequence). In nucleotides, the CDR3 is TGTGCCAGCAGCTCCCGGGACACCCCCTACGAGCAGTACTTC. Translation gives CASSSRDTPYEQYF.

The V and J genes are TRBV5-1 and TRBJ2-1, with D possibly being TRBD1 (5 bases). CDR1 and CDR2 (germline): SGHRS, YFSETQ. This CDR3 has 17 residues. The germline V and J ends were trimmed by 0 bases and 2 bases, with 15 bases remaining between them. The CDR3 coding sequence is TGCGCCAGCAGCTTGGAGGGTCCTACAGGTGCCTACAATGAGCAGTTCTTC. Amino acids: CASSLEGPTGAYNEQFF.

The CDR3 bases are TGTGCCAGCAGCTCCCGGGACAGGGTGAGCTACACCTTC. This codes for CASSSRDRVSYTF. This rearrangement joins TRBV7-9 to TRBJ1-2; 9 nucleotides match TRBD1. V dropped 4 bases and J dropped 9; count of bases not matched to a gene: 6. CDR1 is SEHNR, CDR2 FQNEAQ, per germline (reference sequence). The CDR3 is 13 residues long.

In its sample, this clone was seen a few times. The V and J genes are TRBV4-1 and TRBJ2-1; 10 bases are a match to TRBD1. V was clipped by 3 bases and J by 2 bases; unmatched bases: 1. The CDR3 has 15 residues. In germline, CDR1 is MGHRA, CDR2 YSYEKL. The CDR3 here is CASSQGQGTYNEQFF. CDR3 coding DNA: TGCGCCAGCAGCCAGGGACAGGGGACCTACAATGAGCAGTTCTTC.

The chain joins TRBV30 to TRBJ2-3; a weak D match, TRBD1 (6 bases). This CDR3 contains 14 residues. The ends were cut back, 3 bases at V and 2 bases at J, with 12 bases in the middle. CDR1 GTSNPN and CDR2 SVGIG come from the germline V gene (reference sequence). CDR3: CAWSGNRVTDTQYF. The CDR3 DNA reads TGTGCCTGGAGCGGGAACAGGGTCACAGATACGCAGTATTTT.

V is TRBV7-9 and J is TRBJ2-4; D may be TRBD2 (5 bases). The CDR3 contains 16 residues. Trimming stripped 1 base from V and 0 bases from J, with 10 bases between. The germline V gene has CDR1 SEHNR and CDR2 FQNEAQ (reference sequence). DNA for the CDR3: TGTGCCAGCAGCTTAGGTCTGGGAGTAGCCAAAAACATTCAGTACTTC. Translated: CASSLGLGVAKNIQYF.

For the CDR3, the DNA is TGTGCCAGCAGTCCCGGGACAGGGGATCGCGAGCAGTACTTC. This sequence encodes CASSPGTGDREQYF. The J gene is TRBJ2-7, the V gene TRBV7-9; 10 bases agree with TRBD1. This CDR3 is built from 14 residues. J lost 6 bases, V lost 6 bases, and 8 bases had no gene match. Germline-derived CDR1 and CDR2 are SEHNR and FQNEAQ (reference sequence).

This sequence joins TRBV4-2 and TRBJ2-5; no firm D call. The CDR3 is made up of 12 amino acids. The germline V and J ends were trimmed by 3 bases and 5 bases, with 7 bases remaining between them. CDR1 is LGHNA and CDR2 is YNFKEQ in the germline V gene. In DNA form, the CDR3 reads TGTGCCAGCAGCCAGAGTCTCGAGACCCAGTACTTC. Its translation: CASSQSLETQYF.

Details on this clone: Other DNA sequences from this sample encode an identical CDR3 as well. J is TRBJ1-1 and V is TRBV7-3; maybe TRBD1 (5 bases). CDR1 is SGHTA and CDR2 is FQGTGA in the germline V gene. The CDR3 has 13 residues. Trimming took off 1 base at V and 4 bases at J, with 7 bases between the two ends. The CDR3 region has the DNA TGTGCCAGCAGCTTAAGGGGCGGCACTGAAGCTTTCTTT. Its protein product is CASSLRGGTEAFF.